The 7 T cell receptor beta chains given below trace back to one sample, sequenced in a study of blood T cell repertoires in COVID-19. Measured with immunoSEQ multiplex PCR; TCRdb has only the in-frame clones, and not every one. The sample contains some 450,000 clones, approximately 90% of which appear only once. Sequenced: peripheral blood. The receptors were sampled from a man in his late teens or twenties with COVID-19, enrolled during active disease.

CDR3 DNA: TGTGCCAGCAGCCTTGGACTAGCGGAGACAGATACGCAGTATTTT. Translated: CASSLGLAETDTQYF. The chain recombines TRBV3-1 (or the pseudogene TRBV3-2) with TRBJ2-3; 10 nucleotides match TRBD2. Germline V gene lookup returns CDR1 LGHDT and CDR2 YNNKEL (reference sequence). Germline trimming cut 4 bases from V and 3 bases from J; bases unmatched to any gene: 4. This CDR3 is 15 amino acids long.

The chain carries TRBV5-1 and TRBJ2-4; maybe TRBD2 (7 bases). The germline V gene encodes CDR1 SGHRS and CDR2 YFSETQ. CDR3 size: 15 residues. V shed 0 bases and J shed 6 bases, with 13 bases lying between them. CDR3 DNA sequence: TGCGCCAGCAGCTTGGTTGCGGGGGCCGGAAACATTCAGTACTTC. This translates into CASSLVAGAGNIQYF.

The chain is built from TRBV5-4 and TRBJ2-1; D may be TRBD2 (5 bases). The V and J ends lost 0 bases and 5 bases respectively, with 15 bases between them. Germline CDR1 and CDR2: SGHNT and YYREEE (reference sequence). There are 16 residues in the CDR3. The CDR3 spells CASSLAGVAPNNEQFF. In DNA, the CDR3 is TGTGCCAGCAGCTTGGCTGGGGTAGCGCCCAACAATGAGCAGTTCTTC.

The CDR3 loop is CASGTSTYEQYF. Written as DNA, the CDR3 is TGTGCCAGCGGGACATCCACCTACGAGCAGTACTTC. The rearrangement links TRBV6-5 to TRBJ2-7; D is possibly TRBD1 (6 bases). The CDR3 totals 12 residues. Germline CDR1 and CDR2: MNHEY and SVGAGI. V was cut by 8 bases and J by 2 bases, with 10 bases left in between.

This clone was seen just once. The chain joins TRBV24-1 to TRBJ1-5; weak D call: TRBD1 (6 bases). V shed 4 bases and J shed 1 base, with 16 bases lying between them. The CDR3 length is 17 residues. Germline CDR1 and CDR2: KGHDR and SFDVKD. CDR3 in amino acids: CATSDPTGRESNQPQHF. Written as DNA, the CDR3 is TGTGCCACCAGTGACCCGACAGGCCGAGAGAGCAATCAGCCCCAGCATTTT.

In DNA, the CDR3 is TGTGCCAGCAGTAATATTGGGACAGGTGCCTACGAGCAGTACTTC. Translating gives CASSNIGTGAYEQYF. V usage is TRBV6-5 and J usage is TRBJ2-7, with TRBD1 matching over 8 bases. The CDR3 runs to 15 residues. CDR1 is MNHEY, CDR2 SVGAGI, per germline. V was clipped by 5 bases and J by 2 bases; unmatched bases: 8.

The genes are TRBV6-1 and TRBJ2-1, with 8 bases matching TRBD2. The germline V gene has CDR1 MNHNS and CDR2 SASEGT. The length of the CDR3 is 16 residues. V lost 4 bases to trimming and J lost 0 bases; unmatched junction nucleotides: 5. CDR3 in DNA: TGTGCCAGCAGTGGAGGACTAGCACCCTCCTACAATGAGCAGTTCTTC. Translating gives CASSGGLAPSYNEQFF.